This T cell receptor beta chain was obtained from a study of blood T cells in healthy people across ages. The CDR3 spans 14 residues. V was clipped by 3 bases and J by 5 bases, with 13 bases between them. Germline CDR1 SNHLY, CDR2 FYNNEI. Combining a sample-barcoded 5' primer with a J-beta primer mix, a second PCR ran for about 6 to 12 cycles. One entry per CDR3 protein results from TCRdb running MiXCR on the 5' RACE reads. The table has approximately 810,000 distinct CDR3 sequences, about 34% seen once. This TCR was sampled from a man between 18 and 29 years old in good health. What was sequenced was blood. The chain couples TRBV2 to TRBJ2-5; D not certain. The CDR3 reads CASSEPRVGETQYF. The CDR3 region has the DNA TGTGCCAGCAGTGAGCCACGAGTCGGGGAGACCCAGTACTTC.